The 21 T cell receptor beta chains below all came from one sample that was sequenced in a study of PD-1 blockade in classical Hodgkin lymphoma. TCRdb's copy holds only in-frame clones and misses some; the assay was immunoSEQ multiplex PCR. This sample has approximately 27,000 clones, with roughly 70% found just once. In every patient, relapse followed autologous stem cell transplantation, while exposure to brentuximab vedotin differed. This specimen was peripheral blood mononuclear cells (PBMCs), taken before the second cycle of nivolumab. The receptors were sampled from a human donor with classical Hodgkin lymphoma.

This rearrangement joins TRBV2 to TRBJ2-3; D is undetermined. The germline gives CDR1 SNHLY, CDR2 FYNNEI. The CDR3 sequence is 12 residues long. V was trimmed by 5 bases and J by 0 bases, leaving 3 bases between them. CDR3 loop: CASSYSTDTQYF. CDR3 in DNA: TGTGCCAGCAGTTACAGCACAGATACGCAGTATTTT.

The chain combines TRBV6-5 with TRBJ2-1; perhaps TRBD1 as D (6 bases). Germline V CDR1 and CDR2: MNHEY, SVGAGI. CDR3 length: 14 residues. Trimming cost V 3 bases and J 4 bases, with 10 bases left between them. This chain's CDR3 is CASSYRRGYNEQFF. CDR3 nucleotide sequence: TGTGCCAGCAGTTATCGAAGGGGGTACAATGAGCAGTTCTTC.

This clone showed up many times. V gene TRBV6-5 combines with J gene TRBJ2-7, with D uncertain. The germline V and J ends were trimmed by 2 bases and 3 bases, with 11 bases remaining between them. The CDR3 loop spans 14 amino acids. Germline values: CDR1 MNHEY, CDR2 SVGAGI. In DNA form, the CDR3 reads TGTGCCAGCAGTTACCACGACGGTTACTACGAGCAGTACTTC. Translating it yields CASSYHDGYYEQYF.

This CDR3 is CAWSVGGAGNTEAFF. DNA of the CDR3: TGTGCCTGGAGTGTAGGTGGCGCGGGAAACACTGAAGCTTTCTTT. The chain carries TRBV30 and TRBJ1-1, with D unresolved. The CDR3 length is 15 residues. With 0 bases removed from V and 2 bases from J, the gap between germline ends came to 13 bases. Germline V CDR1 and CDR2: GTSNPN, SVGIG (reference sequence).

The chain uses TRBV4-3 and TRBJ2-1; D uncertain. The CDR3 totals 15 residues. V was pared by 0 bases and J by 1 base, with 7 bases between. The germline V gene has CDR1 LGHNA and CDR2 YSLEER. CDR3 in amino acids: CASSQDASSYNEQFF. DNA of the CDR3: TGCGCCAGCAGCCAAGATGCTAGTTCCTACAATGAGCAGTTCTTC.

This clone was detected only a few times. The V and J genes are TRBV28 and TRBJ1-4; no clear D. Trimming took off 7 bases at V and 8 bases at J, with 8 bases between the two ends. The CDR3 contains 11 residues. From germline, CDR1 is MDHEN and CDR2 SYDVKM. This CDR3 is CASMAFEKLFF. The CDR3 nucleotides read TGTGCCAGCATGGCATTCGAAAAACTGTTTTTT. Together with reference TRBV28 and TRBJ1-4, the CDR3 gives the full variable domain: DVKVTQSSRYLVKRTGEKVFLECVQDMDHENMFWYRQDPGLGLRLIYFSYDVKMKEKGDIPEGYSVSREKKERFSLILESASTNQTSMYLCASMAFEKLFFGSGTQLSVL.

This chain links TRBV25-1 with TRBJ1-4; possibly TRBD1 for D (5 bases). The V end lost 3 bases, the J end lost 0 bases, and 8 bases lay between the germline ends. CDR1 MGHDK and CDR2 SYGVNS come from the germline V gene. The CDR3 extends over 15 amino acids. This CDR3 reads CASSDMTATNEKLFF. The CDR3 region has the DNA TGTGCCAGCAGTGATATGACAGCAACTAATGAAAAACTGTTTTTT.

This clone was observed a single time. V gene TRBV9 combines with J gene TRBJ2-1; 11 nucleotides match TRBD2. CDR1 is SGDLS and CDR2 is YYNGEE in the germline V gene. Trimming at V came to 0 bases and at J to 5 bases, leaving 4 bases not matched to a gene. There are 16 residues in the CDR3. CDR3 protein: CASSVVPLAGDNEQFF. The CDR3 DNA follows: TGTGCCAGCAGCGTAGTACCACTAGCGGGAGACAATGAGCAGTTCTTC.

The rearrangement uses TRBV7-9 and TRBJ2-2; D unclear. Germline V lookup: CDR1 SEHNR, CDR2 FQNEAQ (reference sequence). The CDR3 covers 12 residues. V lost 2 bases to trimming and J lost 6 bases, with 4 bases between them. This CDR3 reads CASSLKAGELFF. CDR3 in DNA: TGTGCCAGCAGCTTAAAGGCCGGGGAGCTGTTTTTT.

This chain connects TRBV12-5 to TRBJ1-1; D is unclear. The germline V gene has CDR1 LGHNT and CDR2 FRNRAP. This CDR3 region has 15 residues. The V end lost 6 bases, the J end lost 5 bases, and 19 bases lay between the germline ends. CDR3 amino acids: CASGPGWGEKTEAFF. The CDR3 nucleotides are TGTGCTAGTGGCCCCGGGTGGGGAGAGAAAACTGAAGCTTTCTTT.

This chain joins TRBV10-3 and TRBJ2-7; D is perhaps TRBD1 (6 bases). The ends were cut back, 6 bases at V and 3 bases at J, with 18 bases in the middle. The CDR3 is 15 residues long. Germline V gene lookup returns CDR1 ENHRY and CDR2 SYGVKD. The CDR3: CAISEPVGQLYEQYF. Here the CDR3 DNA reads TGTGCCATCAGCGAGCCGGTCGGACAGCTCTACGAGCAGTACTTC.

The chain couples TRBV7-2 to TRBJ1-2; D is ambiguous. Germline V gives CDR1 SGHTA, CDR2 FQGNSA. The CDR3 sequence is 14 residues long. V was cut by 5 bases and J by 8 bases, with 18 bases left in between. The CDR3 DNA follows: TGTGCCAGCAGCCGGGGTTCCCTAGGCGACGGCTACACCTTC. This gives the protein CASSRGSLGDGYTF.

This clone was counted a single time. The chain links TRBV4-1 to TRBJ1-2; D unclear. The CDR3 has 15 residues. V lost 0 bases to trimming and J lost 4 bases, with 12 bases between them. CDR1 and CDR2 from the germline V gene are MGHRA and YSYEKL. CDR3 residues: CASSQDKGKVYGYTF. CDR3 DNA sequence: TGCGCCAGCAGCCAAGATAAGGGAAAAGTCTATGGCTACACCTTC.

The chain has TRBV5-4 and TRBJ2-1; 11 positions match TRBD2. Per germline, CDR1 SGHNT and CDR2 YYREEE (reference sequence). CDR3 length: 15 residues. Trimming took 4 bases from V and 7 from J; bases not matched to a gene: 7. CDR3 region: CASSIAGGQSNEQFF. The CDR3, as DNA: TGTGCCAGCAGCATAGCGGGGGGGCAGTCAAATGAGCAGTTCTTC.

The chain joins TRBV2 to TRBJ1-4; D is unclear. The V end lost 8 bases, the J end lost 3 bases, and 16 bases lay between the germline ends. The length of the CDR3 is 15 residues. The germline V gene has CDR1 SNHLY and CDR2 FYNNEI. CDR3 residues: CASSERAGANEKLFF. In DNA, the CDR3 is TGTGCCAGCTCGGAAAGGGCTGGAGCTAATGAAAAACTGTTTTTT.

The gene calls are TRBV28 and TRBJ2-7; possibly TRBD1 or TRBD2 for D (5 bases each). CDR3 length equals 14 residues. V shed 6 bases and J shed 3 bases, with 15 bases lying between them. Germline loops: CDR1 MDHEN, CDR2 SYDVKM. The CDR3 is CASSRLGPNYEQYV. The DNA of the CDR3 is TGTGCCAGCAGCCGTCTGGGACCGAACTACGAGCAGTACGTC.

V is TRBV5-1 and J is TRBJ2-7; 8 positions match TRBD1. V shed 3 bases, J shed 0 bases, and the junction held 5 bases outside the gene matches. Germline V lookup: CDR1 SGHRS, CDR2 YFSETQ. The CDR3 covers 15 residues. The CDR3 DNA reads TGCGCCAGCAGCTCGGGACAGGTGAACTCCTACGAGCAGTACTTC. Translation gives CASSSGQVNSYEQYF.

This clone was seen only a few times. The rearrangement uses TRBV6-1 and TRBJ1-5; 10 positions agree with TRBD1. The CDR3 length is 13 residues. Germline V gives CDR1 MNHNS, CDR2 SASEGT. Losses at the gene ends were 8 bases for V and 5 bases for J; bases not matched to a gene: 3. CDR3 region: CASAGTGDQPQHF. CDR3 sequence (DNA): TGTGCCAGCGCCGGGACAGGGGATCAGCCCCAGCATTTT.

V gene TRBV11-2 combines with J gene TRBJ1-4; no clear D. The CDR3 runs 17 residues. Germline lookup yields CDR1 SGHAT and CDR2 FQNNGV. V was pared by 1 base and J by 0 bases, with 12 bases between. CDR3 nucleotides: TGTGCCAGCAGCTTAGGTCTAATGGGGACAACTAATGAAAAACTGTTTTTT. Protein: CASSLGLMGTTNEKLFF.

The V call is TRBV19, the J call TRBJ1-6; unclear D gene. The V gene lost 6 bases and the J gene lost 8 bases, with 8 bases spanning the gap. CDR1 LNHDA and CDR2 SQIVND come from the germline V gene (reference sequence). The CDR3 runs 12 residues. The CDR3 DNA is TGTGCCAGTAGCTGGCACGATTCACCCCTCCACTTT. Protein sequence: CASSWHDSPLHF.

V and J are TRBV19 and TRBJ1-1, with D tentatively TRBD1 (5 bases). The CDR3 sequence is 16 residues long. Trimming stripped 3 bases from V and 1 base from J, with 15 bases between. Looked up from germline, CDR1 is LNHDA and CDR2 is SQIVND (reference sequence). CDR3 residues: CASSMRARVPNTEAFF. For the CDR3, the DNA is TGTGCCAGTAGTATGCGGGCCAGGGTACCGAACACTGAAGCTTTCTTT.